This entry features one T cell receptor beta chain sequence. Which antigen it targets is not known. Per-base qualities were not stored, and no clone one base away is much larger. V drops 6 bases and J drops 5 bases, leaving 16 bases in between. As encoded in the germline V gene, CDR1 is SGHTA while CDR2 is FQGNSA. Counted from cysteine to phenylalanine, this CDR3 has 15 amino acids. Only the CDR3 DNA stays, 45 bases, in frame from base 1. This specimen comes from a study of OX40 agonist ivuxolimab in advanced cancers. Regarding the research as a whole: The costimulatory receptor OX40 (CD134) was targeted by ivuxolimab, a fully human IgG2 agonistic monoclonal antibody. Among the 50 to 55 dose-escalation patients, about 20 had hepatocellular carcinoma, about 15 melanoma, 9 renal cell carcinoma and 9 head and neck cancer. The paper describes the monotherapy dose-escalation part (N ≈ 50 patients) of the phase I trial of ivuxolimab. Peripheral TCRbeta sequencing aimed to test whether ivuxolimab altered TCR sequence diversity and caused clonal T-cell expansion. Intravenous ivuxolimab was administered to patients every 2 weeks at six dose levels: 0.01, 0.1, 0.3, 1.5, 3 and 10 mg/kg. Partial responses were achieved by three dose-escalation patients, of whom one had hepatocellular carcinoma and two had cutaneous melanoma. In the dose-escalation cohort, about four fifths of patients were male, and the mean age was approximately 60 years with a range of roughly 20 to 80. Patients were allowed to have had prior anti-PD-1, anti-PD-L1 or anti-CTLA-4 therapy, and roughly 40% of the dose-escalation patients had been treated with checkpoint inhibitors. Summary of the overall study and its limitations: After ivuxolimab, more expanded clones were found on average in CD8+ T cells than in CD4+ T cells. Low levels of normalized T-cell clonal expansion were also seen in some patients who did not respond. In partial responders in the 0.1-3.0 mg/kg groups, normalized peripheral clonal expansion was found to be among the lowest, especially among CD8+ T cells. The antigen specificity of the clonally expanded peripheral T cells was not determined. At doses from 0.1 to 3.0 mg/kg, clonal expansion was seen in both CD4+ and CD8+ blood T cells between baseline and week 6.

To sequence the TCRbeta CDR3 region, genomic DNA was isolated from the sorted cells. The immunoSEQ Assay was used for sequencing of TCRbeta CDR3 regions. The table was pulled from immuneACCESS by TCRdb, which kept in-frame rearrangements only. Such tables lose some clones; where checked, under half of the loss comes from unresolved V genes, and the rest has no known cause. This sample gives 75,000 to 100,000 clones in total; about 91% of them show up just once. Jointly, the top ten make up 0.25% to 0.35% of the sample. Patients with autoimmune disease history or receiving systemic immunosuppression were excluded from the trial. Peripheral blood for TCR sequencing was collected from all dose cohorts at baseline, on cycle 4 day 1, and on cycle 7 day 1. The samples were drawn from a first-in-human, open-label, multicenter phase I dose-escalation trial of ivuxolimab. The trial enrolled adults with locally advanced or metastatic head and neck squamous cell, hepatocellular, melanoma or renal cell carcinoma. Before TCR sequencing, CD4+ T cells and CD8+ T cells were sorted from peripheral blood as separate populations.

The chain is encoded by TRBV7-2 joined to TRBJ2-2; matching of 6 bases hints at TRBD2 as the D gene. Sequenced here: CD4+ or CD8+ T cells sorted from blood, sampled in a trial of the OX40 agonist ivuxolimab. This TCR came from an adult with an advanced solid tumor such as melanoma, head and neck, liver or kidney cancer. The CDR3 is CASSFTGVLTGELFF. The sequenced DNA: TGTGCCAGCAGTTTTACGGGAGTATTGACCGGGGAGCTGTTTTTT.